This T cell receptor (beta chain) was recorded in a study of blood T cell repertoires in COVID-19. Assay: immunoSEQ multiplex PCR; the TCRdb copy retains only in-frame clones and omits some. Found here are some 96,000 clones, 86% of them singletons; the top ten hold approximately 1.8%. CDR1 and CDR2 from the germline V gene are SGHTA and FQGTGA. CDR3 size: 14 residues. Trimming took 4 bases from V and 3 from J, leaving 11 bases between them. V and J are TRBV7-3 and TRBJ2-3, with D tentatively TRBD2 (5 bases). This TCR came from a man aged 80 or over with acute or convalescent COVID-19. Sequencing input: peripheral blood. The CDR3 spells CASSSGVGTDTQYF. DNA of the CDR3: TGTGCCAGCAGCTCCGGGGTAGGAACAGATACGCAGTATTTT.